What follows are 15 T cell receptor beta chains derived from one specimen sequenced in a study of T cells in Graves' hyperthyroidism and ophthalmopathy. The source material, RNA transcripts, was used to amplify TCR beta CDR3 regions. First-round RT-PCR of the TCR CDR3 relied on the HTBI primer set. Using its own MiXCR run on the multiplex PCR reads, TCRdb lists one record per CDR3 protein. The sample lists a few hundred thousand distinct CDR3 sequences, about 14% occurring once. Sequenced sample: blood. The receptors were gathered from a woman aged 25 to 39 with Graves' ophthalmopathy.

In its sample, this clonotype was seen many times. This chain links TRBV12-3 or TRBV12-4 with TRBJ2-7; 7 nucleotides line up with TRBD2. J was trimmed by 10 bases and V by 5 bases; bases with no gene match: 11. The CDR3 runs to 13 residues. The CDR3 loop reads CASSLGGGLDQYF. CDR3 coding DNA: TGTGCCAGCAGTCTGGGGGGGGGACTTGATCAGTACTTC.

The chain joins TRBV29-1 to TRBJ1-2, with D possibly TRBD1 on 5 matching bases. Germline V CDR1 and CDR2: SQVTM, ANQGSEA. CDR3 length: 15 residues. The ends were cut back, 3 bases at V and 3 bases at J, with 17 bases in the middle. CDR3 bases: TGCAGCGTTGATGTCCTGAGGGGAGTGGACTATGGCTACACCTTC. Its protein product is CSVDVLRGVDYGYTF.

This clonotype was counted many times. V and J are TRBV29-1 and TRBJ2-5; D perhaps matches TRBD2 (6 bases). This CDR3 is 16 amino acids long. V dropped 6 bases and J dropped 1 base, with 21 bases sitting between them. Germline V gene lookup returns CDR1 SQVTM and CDR2 ANQGSEA. The CDR3 DNA is TGCAGCGTGGAGGGGATGACAAAGGGTCTCCAAGAGACCCAGTACTTC. Translating it yields CSVEGMTKGLQETQYF.

Only a few counts were recorded for this clonotype. The chain links TRBV6-1 to TRBJ1-2; D call uncertain. The CDR3 consists of 12 residues. With 4 bases removed from V and 4 bases from J, the gap between germline ends came to 7 bases. CDR1 and CDR2 (germline): MNHNS, SASEGT. The CDR3: CASSVDGYGYTF. DNA for the CDR3: TGTGCCAGCAGTGTCGACGGCTATGGCTACACCTTC.

This clonotype has a count of ten or more. The genes are TRBV12-3 or TRBV12-4 and TRBJ2-5; D gene ambiguous. The CDR3 is 16 residues long. The germline V and J ends were trimmed by 4 bases and 3 bases, with 18 bases remaining between them. As DNA, the CDR3 is TGTGCCAGCAGTTCTTTAGAACGGTTTCCGAAAGAGACCCAGTACTTC. Translated: CASSSLERFPKETQYF.

This clonotype has a count of ten or more. The chain is built from TRBV28 and TRBJ1-2, with D hard to call. The CDR3 covers 11 residues. V was trimmed by 2 bases and J by 4 bases, leaving 2 bases between them. Germline V gene data show CDR1 as MDHEN and CDR2 as SYDVKM. CDR3 loop: CASSLSYGYTF. CDR3 coding DNA: TGTGCCAGCAGTTTAAGCTATGGCTACACCTTC.

This clonotype has ten or more counts. The V and J genes are TRBV24-1 and TRBJ1-2, with a possible D match to TRBD1 (5 bases). Trimming removed 4 bases at V and 5 bases at J, with 7 bases between. Germline V gene data show CDR1 as KGHDR and CDR2 as SFDVKD. The CDR3 loop spans 12 amino acids. The CDR3 spells CATSDSGYGYTF. CDR3 in DNA: TGTGCCACCAGTGACTCAGGGTATGGCTACACCTTC.

This clonotype was recorded at least ten times. The chain carries TRBV11-2 and TRBJ2-7; D not resolved. CDR1 and CDR2 from the germline V gene are SGHAT and FQNNGV. The V gene lost 1 base and the J gene lost 2 bases, with 9 bases spanning the gap. The CDR3 has 14 residues. DNA of the CDR3: TGTGCCAGCAGCTTAGGAGAAGGGCCCTACGAGCAGTACTTC. Encoded protein: CASSLGEGPYEQYF.

V gene TRBV9 combines with J gene TRBJ2-7; 7 bases are shared with TRBD1. Trimming cost V 2 bases and J 5 bases; bases outside gene matches: 13. This CDR3 has 16 amino acids. Germline V lookup: CDR1 SGDLS, CDR2 YYNGEE. The CDR3 spells CASSVSRDSGTHEQYF. The CDR3 DNA reads TGTGCCAGCAGCGTTTCCCGGGACAGTGGGACCCACGAGCAGTACTTC.

This clonotype was recorded at least ten times. The rearrangement links TRBV28 to TRBJ1-3, with D hard to call. The CDR3 is 16 residues long. Trimming left V 6 bases short and J 9 bases short, with 24 bases between. The germline V gene encodes CDR1 MDHEN and CDR2 SYDVKM. For the CDR3, the DNA is TGTGCCAGCAGACCACCGGGTCCGCCAAGGGAAGGCACCATATATTTT. Translating it yields CASRPPGPPREGTIYF.

This clonotype was detected many times. This sequence joins TRBV5-1 and TRBJ2-3; D may be TRBD1 (5 bases). The CDR3 length is 15 residues. Trimming pared 4 bases from V and 4 bases from J, leaving 16 bases between. CDR1 and CDR2 (germline): SGHRS, YFSETQ. The CDR3 sequence: CASSAQGANPDTQYF. DNA of the CDR3: TGCGCCAGCAGCGCGCAAGGGGCGAATCCAGATACGCAGTATTTT. Based on the CDR3 plus reference TRBV5-1 and TRBJ2-3, the full variable domain is KAGVTQTPRYLIKTRGQQVTLSCSPISGHRSVSWYQQTPGQGLQFLFEYFSETQRNKGNFPGRFSGRQFSNSRSEMNVSTLELGDSALYLCASSAQGANPDTQYFGPGTRLTVL.

The chain has TRBV12-3 or TRBV12-4 and TRBJ2-1, with D hard to call. The CDR3 is 13 residues long. Deletions cut 3 bases from V and 2 bases from J, with 5 bases between. The DNA of the CDR3 is TGTGCCAGCAGTTTTACTACCTACAATGAGCAGTTCTTC. Amino acids: CASSFTTYNEQFF.

Ten or more counts support this clonotype. V gene TRBV20-1 combines with J gene TRBJ1-5; D gene ambiguous. The germline V gene encodes CDR1 DFQATT and CDR2 SNEGSKA (reference sequence). V was pared by 0 bases and J by 7 bases, with 10 bases between. CDR3 length equals 13 residues. The CDR3 DNA reads TGCAGTGCTAGAGATCGAGGTCAGCAGCCCCAGCATTTT. Its translation: CSARDRGQQPQHF.

This clonotype was observed at least ten times. The rearrangement links TRBV20-1 to TRBJ2-1, with 13 bases matching TRBD2. The CDR3 contains 14 residues. J lost 8 bases, V lost 4 bases, and 5 bases had no gene match. The germline CDR1 and CDR2 sequences are DFQATT and SNEGSKA (reference sequence). The CDR3 reads CSAITSGGAHEQFF. CDR3 sequence (DNA): TGCAGTGCTATTACTAGCGGGGGGGCCCATGAGCAGTTCTTC.

This clonotype was seen only a few times. This chain joins TRBV7-2 and TRBJ1-6, with D unresolved. The CDR3 spans 14 residues. Germline V gene lookup returns CDR1 SGHTA and CDR2 FQGNSA. The ends were cut back, 3 bases at V and 1 base at J, with 4 bases in the middle. DNA for the CDR3: TGTGCCAGCAGCTTGGAATCCTATAATTCACCCCTCCACTTT. Its protein is CASSLESYNSPLHF.